The rows below give T cell receptor beta chains drawn from one sample of a study of T cells in Graves' hyperthyroidism and ophthalmopathy. TCRdb re-called the multiplex PCR reads through MiXCR, storing one row per CDR3 protein. The sample yields about 250,000 distinct CDR3 sequences, over 12% seen once. The sample consisted of blood. The source is a woman in her forties or fifties with Graves' hyperthyroidism that later progressed to Graves' ophthalmopathy. The CDR3 runs from the conserved cysteine through the conserved F or W. Fields, in order: D gene, J gene, V gene, CDR3 protein. A D gene is named only where the DNA matches it firmly.

d_call: NA
j_call: TRBJ2-7
v_call: TRBV20-1
cdr3_aa: CSASGTAYEQYF

d_call: NA
j_call: TRBJ2-3
v_call: TRBV19
cdr3_aa: CASSPLAPSTDTQYF

d_call: NA
j_call: TRBJ2-2
v_call: TRBV6-1
cdr3_aa: CASTPRRGFTGELFF

d_call: TRBD1
j_call: TRBJ2-1
v_call: TRBV11-2
cdr3_aa: CASSPDRGAYNEQFF

d_call: NA
j_call: TRBJ1-6
v_call: TRBV24-1
cdr3_aa: CATSSQPNSPLHF

d_call: NA
j_call: TRBJ2-7
v_call: TRBV7-9
cdr3_aa: CASRSGTDYEQYF

d_call: TRBD2
j_call: TRBJ2-1
v_call: TRBV28
cdr3_aa: CASSLWTSGGDEQFF

d_call: NA
j_call: TRBJ1-2
v_call: TRBV29-1
cdr3_aa: CSVEDLRGSTGYTF

d_call: NA
j_call: TRBJ2-7
v_call: TRBV4-1
cdr3_aa: CASSSVAAAYEQYF

d_call: NA
j_call: TRBJ2-7
v_call: TRBV11-2
cdr3_aa: CASRAHAGRNSYEQYF

d_call: NA
j_call: TRBJ2-2
v_call: TRBV2
cdr3_aa: CASNQGTWGTGELFF

d_call: TRBD2
j_call: TRBJ2-7
v_call: TRBV20-1
cdr3_aa: CSASGTSGRLDYEQYF

d_call: TRBD1
j_call: TRBJ1-2
v_call: TRBV28
cdr3_aa: CASSSRGLGGYTF

d_call: NA
j_call: TRBJ1-5
v_call: TRBV30
cdr3_aa: CAWSGDRGNQPQHF

d_call: NA
j_call: TRBJ2-2
v_call: TRBV5-1
cdr3_aa: CATKAEDSRFTGELFF

d_call: TRBD1
j_call: TRBJ1-3
v_call: TRBV12-3/TRBV12-4
cdr3_aa: CASSRGIDGNTIYF

d_call: NA
j_call: TRBJ2-1
v_call: TRBV27
cdr3_aa: CASSFGSYPHNEQFF

d_call: NA
j_call: TRBJ2-1
v_call: TRBV12-3/TRBV12-4
cdr3_aa: CASSFSYNEQFF

d_call: NA
j_call: TRBJ1-6
v_call: TRBV12-3/TRBV12-4
cdr3_aa: CASRVADSPLHF

d_call: TRBD1
j_call: TRBJ2-1
v_call: TRBV19
cdr3_aa: CASSGQGQAHYNEQFF

d_call: TRBD2
j_call: TRBJ2-1
v_call: TRBV15
cdr3_aa: CATSRGLAGDNEQFF

d_call: NA
j_call: TRBJ2-7
v_call: TRBV7-3
cdr3_aa: CASNRLTGYEQYF

d_call: NA
j_call: TRBJ1-1
v_call: TRBV29-1
cdr3_aa: CSVTQGRRDTEAFF

d_call: TRBD2
j_call: TRBJ2-1
v_call: TRBV5-8
cdr3_aa: CASSRLAGGPYEQFF

d_call: TRBD1
j_call: TRBJ1-2
v_call: TRBV20-1
cdr3_aa: CSARHAQGANYGYTF

d_call: NA
j_call: TRBJ1-4
v_call: TRBV28
cdr3_aa: CASSLGGGNEKLFF

d_call: NA
j_call: TRBJ2-7
v_call: TRBV28
cdr3_aa: CASSLSSGGLAAYEQYF

d_call: NA
j_call: TRBJ2-3
v_call: TRBV12-3/TRBV12-4
cdr3_aa: CASSVADHTDTQYF

d_call: TRBD2
j_call: TRBJ2-1
v_call: TRBV5-1
cdr3_aa: CASSFSGWSSYNEQFF

d_call: TRBD1
j_call: TRBJ1-2
v_call: TRBV5-1
cdr3_aa: CASSPTGGHYGYTF

d_call: NA
j_call: TRBJ2-7
v_call: TRBV6-1
cdr3_aa: CASIRGHEQYF

d_call: NA
j_call: TRBJ1-2
v_call: TRBV10-2
cdr3_aa: CASSPGDGYGYTF

d_call: TRBD1
j_call: TRBJ2-1
v_call: TRBV12-3/TRBV12-4
cdr3_aa: CASSPLGDGTGVNEQFF

d_call: NA
j_call: TRBJ2-7
v_call: TRBV29-1
cdr3_aa: CSAAPRLTADSYEQYF

d_call: TRBD1
j_call: TRBJ1-1
v_call: TRBV19
cdr3_aa: CASSFGQAAPNTEAFF

d_call: NA
j_call: TRBJ1-5
v_call: TRBV7-9
cdr3_aa: CASSLDAQPQHF

d_call: NA
j_call: TRBJ2-7
v_call: TRBV6-6
cdr3_aa: CASSYWGSSNEQYF

d_call: NA
j_call: TRBJ1-3
v_call: TRBV9
cdr3_aa: CASSPLALEGNTIYF

d_call: NA
j_call: TRBJ2-7
v_call: TRBV7-9
cdr3_aa: CASDTSGFYEQYF

d_call: NA
j_call: TRBJ2-5
v_call: TRBV7-2
cdr3_aa: CASSLGGTQYF

d_call: TRBD1
j_call: TRBJ2-2
v_call: TRBV24-1
cdr3_aa: CATRPGTGTGELFF

d_call: TRBD2
j_call: TRBJ2-1
v_call: TRBV7-3
cdr3_aa: CASSPPREGANKREGRTNNEQFF

d_call: NA
j_call: TRBJ2-7
v_call: TRBV11-2
cdr3_aa: CASSLGWDGGREQYF

d_call: TRBD2
j_call: TRBJ2-1
v_call: TRBV27
cdr3_aa: CASSYTSGSEQFF